Listed below are T cell receptor beta chains from one sample, sequenced in a study of radiation and T cells in renal cell carcinoma. TCRdb's table, derived via immunoSEQ multiplex PCR, lists solely in-frame clones and lacks some. The data hold 140,000 or so clones, with 70% to 90% observed a single time. Sequencing used blood, obtained from a patient whose treatment included radiotherapy and nephrectomy. These receptors came from a woman aged 45-65 years with renal cell carcinoma. The CDR3 runs from the conserved cysteine through the conserved F or W. D genes are given only for firm matches. Clone sizes are given selectively: once, few, many, or a class where the clone is expanded.

>.|TRBV9|.|TRBJ2-5
CASSVKHGQRETQYF
TGTGCCAGCAGCGTAAAGCACGGCCAAAGGGAGACCCAGTACTTC
>.|TRBV5-1|.|TRBJ2-7
CASSLGQGVTYEQYF
TGCGCCAGCAGCTTGGGGCAGGGCGTCACCTACGAGCAGTACTTC
>.|TRBV19|.|TRBJ1-6
CASSGGSSYNSPLHF
TGTGCCAGTAGTGGGGGGAGCTCCTATAATTCACCCCTCCACTTT
>.|TRBV11-2|.|TRBJ1-3
CASSPNAGTGNTIYF
TGTGCCAGCAGCCCGAATGCAGGGACTGGAAACACCATATATTTT
>TRBD1|TRBV7-2|.|TRBJ1-2
CASSLDRGRGYTF
TGTGCCAGCAGCCTCGACAGGGGGCGCGGCTACACCTTC
>.|TRBV6-5|.|TRBJ1-2
CASNPQTGWDGYTF
TGTGCCAGCAACCCCCAAACAGGGTGGGATGGCTACACCTTC
>TRBD1|TRBV18|few|TRBJ1-4
CASSPGDRGGFNEKLFF
TGTGCCAGCTCACCCGGCGACAGGGGAGGTTTTAATGAAAAACTGTTTTTT
>.|TRBV2|.|TRBJ2-5
CASSEALGFTGETQYF
TGTGCCAGCAGTGAAGCCCTGGGATTTACAGGAGAGACCCAGTACTTC
>TRBD2|TRBV5-5|.|TRBJ2-3
CASSLGTSGALTDTQYF
TGTGCCAGCAGCTTGGGTACTAGCGGGGCGTTAACAGATACGCAGTATTTT
>.|TRBV6-6|.|TRBJ1-3
CASKPTVGNTIYF
TGTGCCAGCAAACCGACAGTTGGAAACACCATATATTTT
>.|TRBV9|.|TRBJ2-3
CASSGNRLSTDTQYF
TGTGCCAGCAGCGGAAACAGGCTCAGCACAGATACGCAGTATTTT